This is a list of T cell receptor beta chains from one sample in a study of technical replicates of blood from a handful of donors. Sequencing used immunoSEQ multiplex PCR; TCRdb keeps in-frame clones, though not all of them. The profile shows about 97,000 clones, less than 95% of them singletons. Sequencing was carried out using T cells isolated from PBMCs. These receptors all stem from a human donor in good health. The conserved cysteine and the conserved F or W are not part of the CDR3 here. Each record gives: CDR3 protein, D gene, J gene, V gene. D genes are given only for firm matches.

cdr3_aa: ASSEGTRGGWEETQY; d_call: TRBD2; j_call: TRBJ2-5; v_call: TRBV2
cdr3_aa: ASSPDRGFEQY; d_call: TRBD1; j_call: TRBJ2-7; v_call: TRBV5-6
cdr3_aa: ASSLRQGARNYGYT; d_call: TRBD1; j_call: TRBJ1-2; v_call: TRBV7-2
cdr3_aa: ASKRGGRGIEVTDTQY; d_call: TRBD2; j_call: TRBJ2-3; v_call: TRBV2
cdr3_aa: ASTVAAGSGANVLT; d_call: -; j_call: TRBJ2-6; v_call: TRBV7-9
cdr3_aa: ASSPPHLSSYEQY; d_call: -; j_call: TRBJ2-7; v_call: TRBV6-1
cdr3_aa: ASSLGPQIPDTQY; d_call: -; j_call: TRBJ2-3; v_call: TRBV11-1
cdr3_aa: ASGRAGYEQY; d_call: -; j_call: TRBJ2-7; v_call: TRBV6-5
cdr3_aa: ASSFGGEMNTEAF; d_call: -; j_call: TRBJ1-1; v_call: TRBV7-6
cdr3_aa: ASSRDRSNQPQH; d_call: TRBD1; j_call: TRBJ1-5; v_call: TRBV6-1
cdr3_aa: AWSGLAGDNEQF; d_call: TRBD2; j_call: TRBJ2-1; v_call: TRBV30